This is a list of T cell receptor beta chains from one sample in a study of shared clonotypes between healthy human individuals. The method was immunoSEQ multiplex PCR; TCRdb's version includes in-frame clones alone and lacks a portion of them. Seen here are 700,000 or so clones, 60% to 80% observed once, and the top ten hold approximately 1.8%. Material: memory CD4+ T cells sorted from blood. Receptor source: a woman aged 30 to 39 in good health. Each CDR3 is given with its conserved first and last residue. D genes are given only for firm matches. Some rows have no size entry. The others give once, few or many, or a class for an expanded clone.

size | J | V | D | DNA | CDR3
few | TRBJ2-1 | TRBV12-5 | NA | TGTGCTAGTGGTTTGGCAAAGGAGGAGCAGTTCTTC | CASGLAKEEQFF
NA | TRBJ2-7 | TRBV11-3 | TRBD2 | TGTGCCAGCAGCCTAGCGGGAGGTCTATCCTACGAGCAGTACTTC | CASSLAGGLSYEQYF
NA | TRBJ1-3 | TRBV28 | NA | TGTGCCAGCAGTTTAGGCGGGACACTTTCGACTGGAAACACCATATATTTT | CASSLGGTLSTGNTIYF
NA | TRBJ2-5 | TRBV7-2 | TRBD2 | TGTGCCAGCAGCTTAGCCGGGAGGCAAGAGACCCAGTACTTC | CASSLAGRQETQYF
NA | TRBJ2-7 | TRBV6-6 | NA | TGTGCCAGCAGTTACAAGGGTTACGAGCAGTACTTC | CASSYKGYEQYF
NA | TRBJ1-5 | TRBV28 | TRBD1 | TGTGCCAGCAGTTTAGCTCCGGGACAGGGACCTCAGCCCCAGCATTTT | CASSLAPGQGPQPQHF
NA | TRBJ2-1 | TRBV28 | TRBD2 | TGTGCCAGCAGAACTGGGGCTAGCGGGAGTAATGAGCAGTTCTTC | CASRTGASGSNEQFF
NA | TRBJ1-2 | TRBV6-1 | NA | TGTGCCAGCAGTGAAGCGCAGCGGGGCCCTAACTATGGCTACACCTTC | CASSEAQRGPNYGYTF
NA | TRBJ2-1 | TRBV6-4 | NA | TGTGCCAGCAGTGACTCCCCCGGGGGAGGCTACAATGAGCAGTTCTTC | CASSDSPGGGYNEQFF
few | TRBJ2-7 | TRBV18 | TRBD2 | TGTGCCAGCTCACTTCAGGGACTAGCGGCTCCCTACGAGCAGTACTTC | CASSLQGLAAPYEQYF
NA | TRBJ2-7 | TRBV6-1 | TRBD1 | TGTGCCAGCAGGCGGGACAGGGACTCCTACGAGCAGTACTTC | CASRRDRDSYEQYF
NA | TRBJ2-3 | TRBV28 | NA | TGTGCCAGCAGTCTTTTTGGTTACCAGCAGTATTTT | CASSLFGYQQYF
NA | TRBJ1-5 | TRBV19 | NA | TGTGCCAGTAGTATTTCGGTCGGAACGGAGGCACATTTT | CASSISVGTEAHF
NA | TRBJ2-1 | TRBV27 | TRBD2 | TGTGCCAGCACTCCGGGACTAGCGCCTAACAATGAGCAGTTCTTC | CASTPGLAPNNEQFF
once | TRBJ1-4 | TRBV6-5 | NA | TGTGCCAGCACCCTAGCGACGTCGGGCCTGTTTTTT | CASTLATSGLFF
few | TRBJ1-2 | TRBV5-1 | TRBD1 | TGCGCCAGCAGCTTAGGGGGACAGCTTGATGGCTACACCTTC | CASSLGGQLDGYTF
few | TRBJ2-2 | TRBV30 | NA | TGTGCCTGGAGTGTTGGAATCACCGGGGAGCTGTTTTTT | CAWSVGITGELFF